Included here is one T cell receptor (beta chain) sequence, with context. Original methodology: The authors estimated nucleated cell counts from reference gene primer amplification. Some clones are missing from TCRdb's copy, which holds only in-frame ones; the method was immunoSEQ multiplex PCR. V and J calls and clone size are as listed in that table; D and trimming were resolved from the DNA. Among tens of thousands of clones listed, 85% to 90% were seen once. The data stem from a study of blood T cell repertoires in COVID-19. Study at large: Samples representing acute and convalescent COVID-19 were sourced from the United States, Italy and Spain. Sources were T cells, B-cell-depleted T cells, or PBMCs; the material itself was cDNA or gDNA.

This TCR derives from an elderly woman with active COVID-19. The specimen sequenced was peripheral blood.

CDR3 in DNA: TGTGCCAGCTCACCACGGGGACAAACAACTAATGAAAAACTGTTTTTT. It codes for CASSPRGQTTNEKLFF. The genes are TRBV18 and TRBJ1-4; the D gene is possibly TRBD1 (6 bases). This CDR3 region has 16 residues. Trimming pared 1 base from V and 0 bases from J, leaving 9 bases between. CDR1 and CDR2 (germline): KGHSH, LQKENI.